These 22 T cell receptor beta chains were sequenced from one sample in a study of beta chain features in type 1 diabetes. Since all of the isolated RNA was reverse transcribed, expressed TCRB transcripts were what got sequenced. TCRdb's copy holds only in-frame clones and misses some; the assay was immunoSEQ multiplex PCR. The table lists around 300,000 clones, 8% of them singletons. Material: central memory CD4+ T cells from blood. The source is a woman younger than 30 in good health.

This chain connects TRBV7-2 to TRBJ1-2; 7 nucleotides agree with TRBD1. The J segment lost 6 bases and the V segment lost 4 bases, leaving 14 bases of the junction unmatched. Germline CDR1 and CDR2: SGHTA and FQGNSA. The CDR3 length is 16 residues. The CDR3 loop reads CASSSHHRGFINGYTF. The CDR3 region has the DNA TGTGCCAGCAGCTCTCACCACAGGGGTTTTATCAATGGCTACACCTTC.

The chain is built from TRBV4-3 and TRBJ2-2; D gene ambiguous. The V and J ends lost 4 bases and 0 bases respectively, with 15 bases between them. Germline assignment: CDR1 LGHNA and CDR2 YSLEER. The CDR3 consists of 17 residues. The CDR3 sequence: CASSPGQLQANTGELFF. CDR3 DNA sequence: TGCGCCAGCAGCCCGGGTCAACTCCAGGCGAACACCGGGGAGCTGTTTTTT.

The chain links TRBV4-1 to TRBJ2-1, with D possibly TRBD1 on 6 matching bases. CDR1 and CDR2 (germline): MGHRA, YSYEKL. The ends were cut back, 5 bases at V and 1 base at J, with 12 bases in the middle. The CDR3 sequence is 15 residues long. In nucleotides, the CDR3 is TGCGCCAGCAGCTTCGACAGGACGTCCTACAATGAGCAGTTCTTC. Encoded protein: CASSFDRTSYNEQFF.

The CDR3 DNA sequence: TGTGCCAGCAGCACCAAGAAGGGCGTCAGGGATACGCAGTATTTT. Residues: CASSTKKGVRDTQYF. The rearrangement links TRBV7-6 to TRBJ2-3; no clear D gene. The V end was cut by 5 bases, the J end by 6 bases, with 18 bases between. The CDR3 contains 15 residues. From germline, CDR1 is SGHVS and CDR2 FNYEAQ.

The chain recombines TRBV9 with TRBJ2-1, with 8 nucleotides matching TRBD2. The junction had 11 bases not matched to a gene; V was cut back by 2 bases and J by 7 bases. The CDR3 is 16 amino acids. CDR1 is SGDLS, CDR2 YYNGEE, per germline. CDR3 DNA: TGTGCCAGCAGCGTGTACTTGGCGGGGGGAGGAAATGAGCAGTTCTTC. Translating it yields CASSVYLAGGGNEQFF.

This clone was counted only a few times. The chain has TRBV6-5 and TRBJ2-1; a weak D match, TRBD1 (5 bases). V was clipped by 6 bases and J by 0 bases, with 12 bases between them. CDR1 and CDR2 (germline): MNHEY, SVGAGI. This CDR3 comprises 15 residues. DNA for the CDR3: TGTGCCAGCAGCCCGACAGCGAGCTCCTACAATGAGCAGTTCTTC. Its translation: CASSPTASSYNEQFF.

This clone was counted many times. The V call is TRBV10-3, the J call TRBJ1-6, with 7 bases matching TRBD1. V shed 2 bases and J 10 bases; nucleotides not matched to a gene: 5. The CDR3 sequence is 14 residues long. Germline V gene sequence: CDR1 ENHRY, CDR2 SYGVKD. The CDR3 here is CAISEPGTDSPLHF. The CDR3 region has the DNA TGTGCCATCAGTGAGCCCGGGACAGACTCACCCCTCCACTTT.

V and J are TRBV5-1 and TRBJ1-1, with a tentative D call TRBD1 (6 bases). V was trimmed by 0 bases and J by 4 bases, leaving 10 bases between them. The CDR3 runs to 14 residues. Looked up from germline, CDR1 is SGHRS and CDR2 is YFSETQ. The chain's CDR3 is CASSLAKGGTEAFF. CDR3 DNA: TGCGCCAGCAGCTTGGCCAAAGGGGGCACTGAAGCTTTCTTT. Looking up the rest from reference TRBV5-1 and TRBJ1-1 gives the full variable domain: KAGVTQTPRYLIKTRGQQVTLSCSPISGHRSVSWYQQTPGQGLQFLFEYFSETQRNKGNFPGRFSGRQFSNSRSEMNVSTLELGDSALYLCASSLAKGGTEAFFGQGTRLTVV.

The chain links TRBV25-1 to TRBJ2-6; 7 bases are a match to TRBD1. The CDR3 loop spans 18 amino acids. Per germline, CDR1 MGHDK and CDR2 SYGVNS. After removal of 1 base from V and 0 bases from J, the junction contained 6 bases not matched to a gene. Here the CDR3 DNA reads TGTGCCAGCAGTGAATTATGGACAGGTGCCTCTGGGGCCAACGTCCTGACTTTC. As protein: CASSELWTGASGANVLTF. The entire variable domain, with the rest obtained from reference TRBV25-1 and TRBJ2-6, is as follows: EADIYQTPRYLVIGTGKKITLECSQTMGHDKMYWYQQDPGMELHLIHYSYGVNSTEKGDLSSESTVSRIRTEHFPLTLESARPSHTSQYLCASSELWTGASGANVLTFGAGSRLTVL.

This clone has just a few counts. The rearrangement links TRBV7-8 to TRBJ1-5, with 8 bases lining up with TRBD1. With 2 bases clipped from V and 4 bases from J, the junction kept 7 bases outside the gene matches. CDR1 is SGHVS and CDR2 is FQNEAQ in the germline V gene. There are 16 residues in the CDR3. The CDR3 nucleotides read TGTGCCAGCAGCTTAAGTAGGGACAGGAAAAATCAGCCCCAGCATTTT. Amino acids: CASSLSRDRKNQPQHF.

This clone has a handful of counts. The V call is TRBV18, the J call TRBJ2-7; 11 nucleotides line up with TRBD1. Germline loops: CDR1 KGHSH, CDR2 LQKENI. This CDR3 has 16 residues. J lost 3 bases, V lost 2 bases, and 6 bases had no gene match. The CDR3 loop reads CASSPGQGTGGYEQYF. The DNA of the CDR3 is TGTGCCAGCTCACCAGGTCAAGGGACAGGGGGCTACGAGCAGTACTTC.

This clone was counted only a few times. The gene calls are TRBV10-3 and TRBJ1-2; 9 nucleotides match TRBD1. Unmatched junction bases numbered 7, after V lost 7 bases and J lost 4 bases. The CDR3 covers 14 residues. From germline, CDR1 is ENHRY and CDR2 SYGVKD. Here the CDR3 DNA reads TGTGCCATCAACTTGGGACAGGGAGCCTATGGCTACACCTTC. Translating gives CAINLGQGAYGYTF.

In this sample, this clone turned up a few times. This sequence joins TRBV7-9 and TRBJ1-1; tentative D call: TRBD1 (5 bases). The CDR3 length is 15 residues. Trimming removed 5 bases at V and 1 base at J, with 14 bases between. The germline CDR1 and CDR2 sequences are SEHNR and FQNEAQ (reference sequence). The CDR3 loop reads CASSMEGFANTEAFF. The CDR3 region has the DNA TGTGCCAGCAGCATGGAGGGGTTCGCGAACACTGAAGCTTTCTTT.

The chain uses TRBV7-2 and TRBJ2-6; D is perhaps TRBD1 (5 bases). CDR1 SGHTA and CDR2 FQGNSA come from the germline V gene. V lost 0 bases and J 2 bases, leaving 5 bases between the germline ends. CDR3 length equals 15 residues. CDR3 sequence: CASSLAGAGANVLTF. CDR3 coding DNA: TGTGCCAGCAGCTTAGCAGGGGCTGGGGCCAACGTCCTGACTTTC.

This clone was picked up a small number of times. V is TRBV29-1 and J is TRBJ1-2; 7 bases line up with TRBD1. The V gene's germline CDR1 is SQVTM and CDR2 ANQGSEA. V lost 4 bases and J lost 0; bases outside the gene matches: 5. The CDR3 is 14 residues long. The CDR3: CSVGDSQANYGYTF. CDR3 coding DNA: TGCAGCGTTGGGGACAGTCAAGCTAACTATGGCTACACCTTC.

CDR3 protein: CASSSQGASEQFF. Here the CDR3 DNA reads TGTGCCAGCAGCTCACAGGGGGCCAGTGAGCAGTTCTTC. The chain uses TRBV11-3 and TRBJ2-1; 9 bases match TRBD1. This CDR3 spans 13 amino acids. Germline values: CDR1 SGHNT, CDR2 YENEEA. The V segment lost 4 bases and the J segment 9 bases; nucleotides outside the gene matches: 4. The variable domain in full, completed from reference TRBV11-3 and TRBJ2-1, reads EAGVVQSPRYKIIEKKQPVAFWCNPISGHNTLYWYLQNLGQGPELLIRYENEEAVDDSQLPKDRFSAERLKGVDSTLKIQPAELGDSAVYLCASSSQGASEQFFGPGTRLTVL.

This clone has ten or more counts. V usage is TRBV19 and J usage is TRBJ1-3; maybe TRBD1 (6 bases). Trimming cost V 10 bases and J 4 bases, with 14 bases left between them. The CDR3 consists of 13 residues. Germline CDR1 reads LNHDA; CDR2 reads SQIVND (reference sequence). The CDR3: CATSRGSGNTIYF. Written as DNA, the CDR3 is TGTGCCACCTCCAGGGGTTCCGGAAACACCATATATTTT.

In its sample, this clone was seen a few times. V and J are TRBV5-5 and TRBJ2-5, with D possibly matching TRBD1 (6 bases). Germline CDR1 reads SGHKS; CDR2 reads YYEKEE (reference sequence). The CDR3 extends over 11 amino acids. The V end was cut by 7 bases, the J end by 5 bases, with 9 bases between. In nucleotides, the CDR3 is TGTGCCAGCGACAGGTGGGAGACCCAGTACTTC. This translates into CASDRWETQYF.

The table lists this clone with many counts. CDR3 nucleotide sequence: TGTGCCAGCAGGAAGGGACAGGGCGTCGAAAAACTGTTTTTT. It encodes CASRKGQGVEKLFF. The V and J genes are TRBV11-3 and TRBJ1-4; 9 positions agree with TRBD1. The CDR3 spans 14 residues. Per the germline V gene, CDR1 is SGHNT and CDR2 is YENEEA. J was trimmed by 8 bases and V by 6 bases; bases with no gene match: 7.

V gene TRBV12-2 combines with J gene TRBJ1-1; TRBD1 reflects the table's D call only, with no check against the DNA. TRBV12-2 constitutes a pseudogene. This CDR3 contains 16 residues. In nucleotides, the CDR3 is TGTGCAAGTCGCTCCCCGGGACAGGGGAGAGACACTGAAGCTTTCTTT. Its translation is CASRSPGQGRDTEAFF.

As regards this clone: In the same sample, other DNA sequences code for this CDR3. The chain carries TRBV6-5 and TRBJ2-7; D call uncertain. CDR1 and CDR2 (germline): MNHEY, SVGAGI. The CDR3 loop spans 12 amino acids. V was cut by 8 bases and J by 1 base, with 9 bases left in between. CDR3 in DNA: TGTGCCAGCTCAGCAGGATCCTACGAGCAGTACTTC. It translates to CASSAGSYEQYF.

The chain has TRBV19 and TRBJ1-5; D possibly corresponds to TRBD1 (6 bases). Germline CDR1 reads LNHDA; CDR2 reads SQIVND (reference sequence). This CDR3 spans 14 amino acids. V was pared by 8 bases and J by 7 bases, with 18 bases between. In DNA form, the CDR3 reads TGTGCCAGTCAAGGTGGGCAGGGGTGGCAGCCCCAGCATTTT. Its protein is CASQGGQGWQPQHF.